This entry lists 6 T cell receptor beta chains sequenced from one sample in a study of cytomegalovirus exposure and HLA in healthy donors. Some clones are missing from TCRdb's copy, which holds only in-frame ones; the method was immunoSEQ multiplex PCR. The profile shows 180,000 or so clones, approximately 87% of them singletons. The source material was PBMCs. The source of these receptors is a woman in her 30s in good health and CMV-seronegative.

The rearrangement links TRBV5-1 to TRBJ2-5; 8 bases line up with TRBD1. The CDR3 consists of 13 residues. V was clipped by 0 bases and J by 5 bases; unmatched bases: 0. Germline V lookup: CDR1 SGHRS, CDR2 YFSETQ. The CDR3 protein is CASSLGQGETQYF. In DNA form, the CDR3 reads TGCGCCAGCAGCTTGGGACAGGGGGAGACCCAGTACTTC.

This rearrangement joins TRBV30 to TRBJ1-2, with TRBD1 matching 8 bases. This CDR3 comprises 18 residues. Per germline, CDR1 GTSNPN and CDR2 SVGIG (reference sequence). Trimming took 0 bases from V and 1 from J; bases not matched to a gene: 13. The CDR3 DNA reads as TGTGCCTGGAGTGTTAATGACAGGGGCCCGCGTTTTAACTATGGCTACACCTTC. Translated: CAWSVNDRGPRFNYGYTF. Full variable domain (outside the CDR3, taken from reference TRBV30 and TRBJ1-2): SQTIHQWPATLVQPVGSPLSLECTVEGTSNPNLYWYRQAAGRGLQLLFYSVGIGQISSEVPQNLSASRPQDRQFILSSKKLLLSDSGFYLCAWSVNDRGPRFNYGYTFGSGTRLTVV.

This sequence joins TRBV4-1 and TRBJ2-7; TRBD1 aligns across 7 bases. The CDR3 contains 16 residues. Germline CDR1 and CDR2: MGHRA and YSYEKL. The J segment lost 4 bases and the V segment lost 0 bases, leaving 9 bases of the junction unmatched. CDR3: CASSQDGAGGSYEQYF. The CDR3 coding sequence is TGCGCCAGCAGCCAAGATGGGGCAGGGGGTTCGTACGAGCAGTACTTC.

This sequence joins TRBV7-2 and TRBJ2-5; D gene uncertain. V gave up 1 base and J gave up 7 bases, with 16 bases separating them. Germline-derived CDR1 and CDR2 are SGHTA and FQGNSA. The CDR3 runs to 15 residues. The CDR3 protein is CASSLGPYPQATQYF. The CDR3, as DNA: TGTGCCAGCAGCTTAGGGCCATACCCTCAGGCGACCCAGTACTTC. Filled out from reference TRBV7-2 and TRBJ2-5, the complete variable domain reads GAGVSQSPSNKVTEKGKDVELRCDPISGHTALYWYRQSLGQGLEFLIYFQGNSAPDKSGLPSDRFSAERTGGSVSTLTIQRTQQEDSAVYLCASSLGPYPQATQYFGPGTRLLVL.

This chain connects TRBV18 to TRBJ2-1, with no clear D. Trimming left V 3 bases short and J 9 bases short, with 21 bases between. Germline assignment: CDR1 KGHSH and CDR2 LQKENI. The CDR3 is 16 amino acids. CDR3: CASSPARPTEHGEQFF. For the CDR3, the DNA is TGTGCCAGCTCACCTGCTAGACCGACGGAACATGGTGAGCAGTTCTTC.

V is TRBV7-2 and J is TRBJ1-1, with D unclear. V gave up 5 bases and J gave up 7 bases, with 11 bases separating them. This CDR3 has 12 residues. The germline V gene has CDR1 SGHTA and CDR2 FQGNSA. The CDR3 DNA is TGTGCCAGCAGCGAGCGGCAGCTTGAAGCTTTCTTT. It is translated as CASSERQLEAFF.